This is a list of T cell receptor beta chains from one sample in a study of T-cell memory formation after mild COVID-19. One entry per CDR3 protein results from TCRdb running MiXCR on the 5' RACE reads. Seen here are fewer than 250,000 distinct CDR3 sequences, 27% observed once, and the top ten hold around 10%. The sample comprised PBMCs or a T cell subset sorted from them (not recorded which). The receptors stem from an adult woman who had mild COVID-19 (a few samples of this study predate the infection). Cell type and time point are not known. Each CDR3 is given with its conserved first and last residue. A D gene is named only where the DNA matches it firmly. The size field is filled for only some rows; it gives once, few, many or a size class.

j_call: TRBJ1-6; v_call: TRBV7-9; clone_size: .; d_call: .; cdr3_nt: TGTGCCAGCAGCTGGCGAGGGCAGGGTGTTACTTCACCCCTCCACTTT; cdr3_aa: CASSWRGQGVTSPLHF
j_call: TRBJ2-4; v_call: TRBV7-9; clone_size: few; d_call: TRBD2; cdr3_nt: TGTGCCAGCAGCTCAGGACTAGCGGGAGCCAAAAACATTCAGTACTTC; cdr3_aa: CASSSGLAGAKNIQYF
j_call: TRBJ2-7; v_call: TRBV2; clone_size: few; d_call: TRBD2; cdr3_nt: TGTGCCAGCAGTGACGGGACTAGCGGGAGAAATGAGCAGTACTTC; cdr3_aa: CASSDGTSGRNEQYF
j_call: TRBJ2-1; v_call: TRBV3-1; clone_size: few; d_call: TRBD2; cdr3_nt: TGTGCCAGCAGCCAAAAGACCGGGAGCGGGGGGACGTACAGAGAGCAGTTCTTC; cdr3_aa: CASSQKTGSGGTYREQFF
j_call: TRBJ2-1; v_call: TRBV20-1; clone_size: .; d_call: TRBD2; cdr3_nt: TGCAGTGCTGGGACTAGCGAAAACAATGAGCAGTTCTTC; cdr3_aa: CSAGTSENNEQFF
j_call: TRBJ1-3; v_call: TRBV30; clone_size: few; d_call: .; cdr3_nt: TGTGCCTGGGACAACTCTGGAAACACCATATATTTT; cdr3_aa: CAWDNSGNTIYF
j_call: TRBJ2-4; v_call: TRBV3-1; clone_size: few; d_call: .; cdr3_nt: TGTGCCAGCAGCCCCAAGCAGAGGACGGAGCAGTACTTC; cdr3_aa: CASSPKQRTEQYF
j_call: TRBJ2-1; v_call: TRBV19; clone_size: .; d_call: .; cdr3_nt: TGTGCCACCTCCCCCCCGGAGGGCCCTCAGTTCTTC; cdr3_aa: CATSPPEGPQFF
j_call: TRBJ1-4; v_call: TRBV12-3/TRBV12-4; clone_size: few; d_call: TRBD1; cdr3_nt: TGTGCCAGCAGTGCCGGGACAGGAGCAACTAATGAAAAACTGTTTTTT; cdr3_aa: CASSAGTGATNEKLFF
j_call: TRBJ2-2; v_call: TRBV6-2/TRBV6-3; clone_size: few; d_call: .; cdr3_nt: TGTGCCAGCAGTTACGTAGCCATCCAGCCCGGCGGGGAGCTGTTTTTT; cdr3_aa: CASSYVAIQPGGELFF
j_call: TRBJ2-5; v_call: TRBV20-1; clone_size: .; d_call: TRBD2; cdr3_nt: TGCAGTGCTACCAACCCTAGCGGGGGGGCCACGGCGACCCAGTACTTC; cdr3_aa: CSATNPSGGATATQYF
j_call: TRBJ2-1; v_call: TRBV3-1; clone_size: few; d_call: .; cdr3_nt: TGTGCCAGCAGCCAAGTTGCCGAGCAGTTCTTC; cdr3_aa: CASSQVAEQFF
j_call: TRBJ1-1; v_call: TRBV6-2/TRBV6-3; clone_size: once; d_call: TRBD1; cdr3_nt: TGTGCCAGCAGCCTTTTCGGGACAGGGGGCTTCGCGACCCTGCACACTGAAGCTTTCTTT; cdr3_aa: CASSLFGTGGFATLHTEAFF
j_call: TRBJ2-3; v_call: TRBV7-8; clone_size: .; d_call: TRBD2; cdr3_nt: TGTGCCAGCAGCGGGACTAGTCATTATACGCAGTATTTT; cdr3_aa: CASSGTSHYTQYF
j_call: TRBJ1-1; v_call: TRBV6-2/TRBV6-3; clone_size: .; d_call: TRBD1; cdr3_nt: TGTGCCAGCAGTCGACCCGGGACAGGGGGCACTGAAGCTTTCTTT; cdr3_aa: CASSRPGTGGTEAFF
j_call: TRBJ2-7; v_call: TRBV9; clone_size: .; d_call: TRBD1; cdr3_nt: TGTGCCAGCAGCACCCAAGCGGGACAGGGCTACGACGAGCAGTACTTC; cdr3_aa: CASSTQAGQGYDEQYF
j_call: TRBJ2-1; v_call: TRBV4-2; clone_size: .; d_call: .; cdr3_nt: TGTGCCAGCAGCCAAGATCCCGGCGATGAGCAGTTCTTC; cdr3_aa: CASSQDPGDEQFF
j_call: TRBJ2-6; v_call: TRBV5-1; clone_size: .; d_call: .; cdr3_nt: TGCGCCAGCAGCTTGCCCCCCCCGGGGGCCAACGTCCTGACTTTC; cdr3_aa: CASSLPPPGANVLTF